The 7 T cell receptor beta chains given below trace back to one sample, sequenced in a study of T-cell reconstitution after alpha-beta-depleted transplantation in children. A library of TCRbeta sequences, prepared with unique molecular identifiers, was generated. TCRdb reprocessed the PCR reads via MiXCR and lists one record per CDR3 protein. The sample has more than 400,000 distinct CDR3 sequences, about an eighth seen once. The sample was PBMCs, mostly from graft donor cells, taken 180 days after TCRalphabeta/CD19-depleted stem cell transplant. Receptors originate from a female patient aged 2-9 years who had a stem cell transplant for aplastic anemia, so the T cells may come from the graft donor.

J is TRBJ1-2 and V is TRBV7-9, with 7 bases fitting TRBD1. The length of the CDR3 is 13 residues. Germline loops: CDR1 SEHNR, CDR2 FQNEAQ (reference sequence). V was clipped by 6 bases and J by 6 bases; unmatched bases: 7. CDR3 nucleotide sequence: TGTGCCAGCAGTTTACAGGGGAACCATGGCTACACCTTC. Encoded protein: CASSLQGNHGYTF. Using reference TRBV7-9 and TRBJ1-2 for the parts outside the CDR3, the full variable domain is DTGVSQNPRHKITKRGQNVTFRCDPISEHNRLYWYRQTLGQGPEFLTYFQNEAQLEKSRLLSDRFSAERPKGSFSTLEIQRTEQGDSAMYLCASSLQGNHGYTFGSGTRLTVV.

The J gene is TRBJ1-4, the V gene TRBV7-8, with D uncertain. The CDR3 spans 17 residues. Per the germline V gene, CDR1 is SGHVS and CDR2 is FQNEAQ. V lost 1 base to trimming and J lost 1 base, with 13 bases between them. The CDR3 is CASSLVSGLGTNEKLFF. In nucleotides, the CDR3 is TGTGCCAGCAGCTTAGTTTCCGGGTTAGGAACTAATGAAAAACTGTTTTTT.

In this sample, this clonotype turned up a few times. The CDR3 is CASSLVPSGTETQYF. The CDR3 nucleotides read TGTGCCAGCAGTTTGGTGCCTAGCGGGACCGAGACCCAGTACTTC. The V gene is TRBV28, the J gene TRBJ2-5, with TRBD2 matching 9 bases. The CDR3 totals 15 residues. The V gene end was trimmed by 3 bases and the J gene end by 5 bases; junction bases not matched to a gene: 7. Germline CDR1 MDHEN, CDR2 SYDVKM.

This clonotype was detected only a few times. Here the CDR3 reads CATRQANIQYF. CDR3 bases: TGTGCCACCCGACAGGCAAACATTCAGTACTTC. V gene TRBV28 combines with J gene TRBJ2-4, with D tentatively TRBD1 (6 bases). The V and J ends lost 10 bases and 6 bases respectively, with 10 bases between them. Germline V gene data show CDR1 as MDHEN and CDR2 as SYDVKM. The CDR3 totals 11 residues.

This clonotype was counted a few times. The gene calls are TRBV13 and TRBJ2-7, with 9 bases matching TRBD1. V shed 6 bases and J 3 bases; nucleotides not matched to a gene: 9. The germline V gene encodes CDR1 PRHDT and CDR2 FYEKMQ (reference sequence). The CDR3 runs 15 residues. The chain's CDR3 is CASSIPRDRDYEQYV. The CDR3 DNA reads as TGTGCCAGCAGTATCCCCCGGGACAGGGACTACGAGCAGTACGTC.

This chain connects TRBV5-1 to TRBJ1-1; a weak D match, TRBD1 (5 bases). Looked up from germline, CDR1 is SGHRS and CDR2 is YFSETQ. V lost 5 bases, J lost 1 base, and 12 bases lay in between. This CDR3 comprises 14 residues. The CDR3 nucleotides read TGCGCCAGCAGGGAGGGGACGGCGAACACTGAAGCTTTCTTT. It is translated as CASREGTANTEAFF.

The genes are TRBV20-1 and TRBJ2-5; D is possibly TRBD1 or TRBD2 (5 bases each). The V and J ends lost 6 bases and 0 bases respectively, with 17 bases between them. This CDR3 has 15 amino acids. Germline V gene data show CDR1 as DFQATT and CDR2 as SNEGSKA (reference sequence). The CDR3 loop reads CSASEGPLYQETQYF. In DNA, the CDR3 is TGCAGTGCCAGCGAGGGACCTCTGTACCAAGAGACCCAGTACTTC.